The rows below give T cell receptor beta chains drawn from one sample of a study of cytomegalovirus exposure and HLA in healthy donors. The table came from immunoSEQ multiplex PCR; TCRdb's copy has only in-frame clones and leaves some out. This repertoire shows roughly 180,000 clones, over 80% found once; its top ten account for 1.2%. The sample comprised PBMCs. These receptors were collected from a boy between 2 and 15 years old in good health and CMV-seronegative. Both conserved end residues are part of each CDR3. The D gene is left open where the match is weak. Clone sizes are given selectively: once, few, many, or a class where the clone is expanded.

-	TRBV7-2	TRBJ2-2	TRBD1	TGTGCCAGCAGCTTAGTAGGCGACAGGGTATTGTCCCCGGATTTT	CASSLVGDRVLSPDF
-	TRBV10-3	TRBJ1-6	-	TGTGCCATCAGCCCGGGGGGGCAGGGCACCTATAATTCACCCCTCCACTTT	CAISPGGQGTYNSPLHF
-	TRBV15	TRBJ2-3	TRBD2	TGTGCCACCAGCCCAGGACTAGGCGGCAAATACACAGATACGCAGTATTTT	CATSPGLGGKYTDTQYF
-	TRBV5-6	TRBJ2-1	-	TGTGCCAGCAGCCCCGGGGGAGAGGAATACAATGAGCAGTTCTTC	CASSPGGEEYNEQFF
-	TRBV6-5	TRBJ1-1	-	TGTGCCAGCATTCCCACGGTTGGTAAGAAAGCTTTCTTT	CASIPTVGKKAFF
-	TRBV18	TRBJ1-2	-	TGTGCCAGCTCACCACCTCACAGGGTGGGAGGCTACACCTTC	CASSPPHRVGGYTF
-	TRBV4-1	TRBJ1-2	TRBD1	TGCGCCAGCAGCCGGGACAGCAGCTACACCTTC	CASSRDSSYTF
-	TRBV7-2	TRBJ1-6	-	TGTGCCAGCAGCCCAACGGGGGGTTCGATGAGATCACCCCTCCACTTT	CASSPTGGSMRSPLHF
-	TRBV2	TRBJ2-3	TRBD2	TGTGCCAGCAGTGAAACGGGACTAGATCCACCGGAGTATTTT	CASSETGLDPPEYF
-	TRBV2	TRBJ1-1	-	TGTGCCAGCAGCCCTGACGCGGGGACTGAAGCTTTCTTT	CASSPDAGTEAFF
-	TRBV19	TRBJ1-2	-	TGTGCCAGTAGTATTGCGGCGTACTATGGCTACACCTTC	CASSIAAYYGYTF
once	TRBV10-3	TRBJ1-5	-	TGTGCCACTTCTTATAGCAATCAGCCCCAGCATTTT	CATSYSNQPQHF
-	TRBV9	TRBJ1-3	-	TGTGCCAGCAGCGGCGGGGACTCTGGAAACACCATATATTTT	CASSGGDSGNTIYF
-	TRBV5-4	TRBJ1-2	-	TGTGCCAGCAGCTTGGCCCCAGGTGGCTACACCTTC	CASSLAPGGYTF
-	TRBV11-2	TRBJ2-4	TRBD2	TGTGCCAGCAGCCGGCGGGGGGAAAACATTCAGTACTTC	CASSRRGENIQYF